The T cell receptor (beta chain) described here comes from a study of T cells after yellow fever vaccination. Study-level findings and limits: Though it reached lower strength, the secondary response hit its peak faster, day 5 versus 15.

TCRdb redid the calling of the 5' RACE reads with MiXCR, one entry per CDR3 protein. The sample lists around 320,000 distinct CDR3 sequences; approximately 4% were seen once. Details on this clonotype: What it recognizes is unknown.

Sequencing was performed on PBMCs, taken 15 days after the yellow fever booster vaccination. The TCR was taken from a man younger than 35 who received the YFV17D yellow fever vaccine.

CDR3 in amino acids: CASSLSQTSGTDTQYF. CDR3 bases: TGCGCCAGCAGCTTGTCCCAGACTAGCGGCACAGATACGCAGTATTTT. The chain uses TRBV5-1 and TRBJ2-3; 8 nucleotides align to TRBD2. Germline CDR1 and CDR2: SGHRS and YFSETQ. This CDR3 is 16 amino acids long. V was clipped by 1 base and J by 1 base; unmatched bases: 5.